Shown below are 25 T cell receptor beta chains from a single sample sequenced in a study of blood T cell repertoires in COVID-19 (TCRdb year 2020). To prepare the library, the immunoSEQ multiplex PCR assay was applied. The table was pulled from immuneACCESS by TCRdb, which kept in-frame rearrangements only. Such tables lose some clones; where checked, under half of the loss comes from unresolved V genes, and the rest has no known cause. A total of some 89,000 clones appear in this sample, around nine tenths of them only once. The ten biggest clones cover roughly 14% of the sample. The sequencing sample was made of peripheral blood. These receptors all stem from a human donor in a cohort sampled during active COVID-19.

The genes are TRBV11-2 and TRBJ2-5; the match to TRBD1 covers 8 bases. Germline assignment: CDR1 SGHAT and CDR2 FQNNGV. The CDR3 sequence is 17 residues long. V gave up 6 bases and J gave up 6 bases; unmatched junction bases: 18. The CDR3 DNA sequence: TGTGCCAGCAGACCCTCCTTCTTGGACAGGGTATTGCAGACCCAGTACTTC. It translates to CASRPSFLDRVLQTQYF.

The V gene is TRBV4-1, the J gene TRBJ1-2; 9 positions match TRBD1. Germline loops: CDR1 MGHRA, CDR2 YSYEKL. Trimming took 0 bases from V and 3 from J; bases not matched to a gene: 8. CDR3 length: 17 residues. CDR3 in DNA: TGCGCCAGCAGCCAAGATCCCTTGGACAGGGGCGACTATGGCTACACCTTC. Protein product: CASSQDPLDRGDYGYTF.

The sample holds many counts of this clone. The chain uses TRBV5-5 and TRBJ1-2; D not certain. The CDR3 totals 12 residues. The V end was cut by 3 bases, the J end by 8 bases, with 11 bases between. Germline assignment: CDR1 SGHKS and CDR2 YYEKEE (reference sequence). Here the CDR3 reads CASSWTWEGYTF. CDR3 nucleotides: TGTGCCAGCAGCTGGACTTGGGAGGGCTACACCTTC.

This chain joins TRBV30 and TRBJ2-2, with 7 positions matching TRBD1. The CDR3 sequence is 13 residues long. V dropped 5 bases and J dropped 5; count of bases not matched to a gene: 5. Germline CDR1 GTSNPN, CDR2 SVGIG (reference sequence). CDR3 amino acids: CAWWAGGTGELFF. CDR3 bases: TGTGCCTGGTGGGCAGGGGGAACCGGGGAGCTGTTTTTT.

The V and J genes are TRBV7-3 and TRBJ2-2; a weak D match, TRBD2 (7 bases). CDR3 length: 15 residues. The V and J ends lost 5 bases and 6 bases respectively, with 16 bases between them. From germline, CDR1 is SGHTA and CDR2 FQGTGA. CDR3 in DNA: TGTGCCAGCAGCCGAAACGGGGGGCGCGCCGGGGAGCTGTTTTTT. Its protein product is CASSRNGGRAGELFF. Supplemented by reference TRBV7-3 and TRBJ2-2, the full variable domain reads GAGVSQTPSNKVTEKGKYVELRCDPISGHTALYWYRQSLGQGPEFLIYFQGTGAADDSGLPNDRFFAVRPEGSVSTLKIQRTERGDSAVYLCASSRNGGRAGELFFGEGSRLTVL.

V and J are TRBV7-9 and TRBJ2-1; 8 nucleotides match TRBD1. Germline CDR1 reads SEHNR; CDR2 reads FQNEAQ (reference sequence). Losses at the gene ends were 3 bases for V and 8 bases for J; bases not matched to a gene: 9. This CDR3 contains 15 residues. CDR3 nucleotide sequence: TGTGCCAGCAGCTTCTCAGGGGGCCGCCGAGATGAGCAGTTCTTC. This codes for CASSFSGGRRDEQFF.

This rearrangement joins TRBV5-1 to TRBJ2-2; the match to TRBD2 covers 8 bases. The junction had 4 bases not matched to a gene; V was cut back by 2 bases and J by 1 base. The CDR3 runs to 16 residues. Germline V CDR1 and CDR2: SGHRS, YFSETQ. CDR3: CASSFMSGGNTGELFF. The CDR3 nucleotides are TGCGCCAGCAGCTTCATGAGCGGGGGGAACACCGGGGAGCTGTTTTTT.

The V gene is TRBV10-2, the J gene TRBJ2-1; 8 bases fit TRBD2. J gave up 0 bases and V 3 bases, and 13 bases lay outside the gene matches. Germline CDR1 is WSHSY and CDR2 is SAAADI. This CDR3 is built from 19 residues. The CDR3 DNA reads TGCGCCAGCAGTGACCGGGGACTAGGCTCCTATCTCTCCTACAATGAGCAGTTCTTC. This translates into CASSDRGLGSYLSYNEQFF.

The V call is TRBV29-1, the J call TRBJ2-1, with 16 nucleotides matching TRBD2. CDR1 and CDR2 from the germline V gene are SQVTM and ANQGSEA. This CDR3 is built from 21 residues. Trimming at V came to 3 bases and at J to 5 bases, leaving 19 bases not matched to a gene. The CDR3 is CSVELIPGLAGGPGLNNEQFF. In DNA, the CDR3 is TGCAGCGTTGAGTTGATCCCGGGACTAGCGGGAGGGCCTGGGCTGAACAATGAGCAGTTCTTC.

The genes are TRBV27 and TRBJ2-3, with 9 positions matching TRBD2. CDR1 MNHEY and CDR2 SMNVEV come from the germline V gene (reference sequence). CDR3 length equals 16 residues. With 8 bases clipped from V and 4 bases from J, the junction kept 13 bases outside the gene matches. CDR3 loop: CASRLAGGPASDTQYF. Written as DNA, the CDR3 is TGTGCCAGCCGCCTCGCGGGGGGGCCGGCCTCAGATACGCAGTATTTT.

This chain uses TRBV30 with TRBJ1-4; weak D call: TRBD1 (5 bases). Germline loops: CDR1 GTSNPN, CDR2 SVGIG (reference sequence). Trimming removed 3 bases from V and 5 bases from J, with 19 bases in between. There are 16 residues in the CDR3. In DNA, the CDR3 is TGTGCCTGGAGGCAAATAGCGGGACTCCCGAATGAAAAACTGTTTTTT. As protein: CAWRQIAGLPNEKLFF. The full variable domain, rest sourced from reference TRBV30 and TRBJ1-4, is SQTIHQWPATLVQPVGSPLSLECTVEGTSNPNLYWYRQAAGRGLQLLFYSVGIGQISSEVPQNLSASRPQDRQFILSSKKLLLSDSGFYLCAWRQIAGLPNEKLFFGSGTQLSVL.

The gene calls are TRBV5-5 and TRBJ1-4; TRBD1 matches 8 bases. The CDR3 loop spans 14 amino acids. J gave up 8 bases and V 4 bases, and 7 bases lay outside the gene matches. CDR1 is SGHKS and CDR2 is YYEKEE in the germline V gene (reference sequence). This chain's CDR3 is CASSIQGVREKLFF. The CDR3 nucleotides read TGTGCCAGCAGCATACAGGGGGTGCGGGAAAAACTGTTTTTT.

The V call is TRBV12-2, the J call TRBJ2-7; whether TRBD1, the table's D call, matches the DNA was not checked. TRBV12-2 is assigned pseudogene status. This CDR3 has 16 residues. CDR3 loop: CASRLGWQGDTYEQYF. CDR3 DNA sequence: TGTGCAAGTCGCTTAGGCTGGCAGGGGGATACCTACGAGCAGTACTTC.

The chain links TRBV19 to TRBJ2-7; D remains ambiguous. V was shortened by 4 bases and J by 3 bases, with 10 bases between the two germline ends. CDR1 and CDR2 from the germline V gene are LNHDA and SQIVND (reference sequence). This CDR3 contains 13 residues. The chain's CDR3 is CASSTTEIYEQYF. The CDR3 nucleotides read TGTGCCAGTAGTACTACAGAGATCTACGAGCAGTACTTC.

This clone was recorded once. The gene calls are TRBV16 and TRBJ2-3; 9 nucleotides line up with TRBD2. CDR3 length: 17 amino acids. Per germline, CDR1 KGHSY and CDR2 FQNENV. V shed 0 bases, J shed 5 bases, and the junction held 9 bases outside the gene matches. The CDR3 spells CASSQSIRTSAEDTQYF. DNA for the CDR3: TGTGCCAGCAGCCAATCCATCCGGACTAGCGCGGAAGATACGCAGTATTTT.

The V gene is TRBV7-2, the J gene TRBJ1-5; D is possibly TRBD1 (5 bases). Germline V CDR1 and CDR2: SGHTA, FQGNSA. CDR3 size: 14 residues. Trimming left V 7 bases short and J 2 bases short, with 12 bases between. The CDR3 protein is CASKVGPGNQPQHF. CDR3 bases: TGTGCCAGCAAAGTGGGGCCTGGCAATCAGCCCCAGCATTTT.

This chain connects TRBV6-2 or TRBV6-3 to TRBJ1-2; tentative D call: TRBD1 (5 bases). The germline gives CDR1 MNHEY, CDR2 SVGEGT. Trimming took off 6 bases at V and 4 bases at J, with 12 bases between the two ends. This CDR3 has 13 amino acids. CDR3: CASSPATAYGYTF. In nucleotides, the CDR3 is TGTGCCAGCAGCCCCGCGACAGCCTATGGCTACACCTTC.

The V and J genes are TRBV21-1 and TRBJ1-2; TRBD1, the table's D call, lacks a check against the DNA. TRBV21-1 is recorded as a pseudogene. The CDR3 has 19 residues. CDR3: CASSKSHIPGRTGFYGYTF. The CDR3 coding sequence is TGTGCCAGCAGCAAATCGCATATCCCCGGAAGGACAGGATTCTATGGCTACACCTTC.

This rearrangement joins TRBV11-3 to TRBJ2-3, with TRBD2 matching over 7 bases. Germline V gives CDR1 SGHNT, CDR2 YENEEA. The CDR3 covers 15 residues. J was trimmed by 0 bases and V by 5 bases; bases with no gene match: 5. The CDR3 bases are TGTGCCAGCAGCCAGGGACTACCTAGCACAGATACGCAGTATTTT. This sequence encodes CASSQGLPSTDTQYF.

The J gene is TRBJ2-3, the V gene TRBV30, with 10 bases matching TRBD2. This CDR3 has 15 amino acids. In germline, CDR1 is GTSNPN, CDR2 SVGIG (reference sequence). The V and J ends lost 5 bases and 2 bases, in that order; junction bases with no gene match: 7. CDR3: CAWGTSGIITDTQYF. CDR3 nucleotide sequence: TGTGCCTGGGGAACTAGCGGGATAATCACAGATACGCAGTATTTT.

The CDR3 region is CASSLGGSKTDTQYF. The CDR3, as DNA: TGTGCCAGCAGTTTAGGCGGGAGTAAAACAGATACGCAGTATTTT. This sequence joins TRBV28 and TRBJ2-3, with TRBD2 matching over 7 bases. Looked up from germline, CDR1 is MDHEN and CDR2 is SYDVKM. CDR3 length: 15 residues. V trimming: 2 bases; J trimming: 3 bases; junction bases outside the gene matches: 5.

V is TRBV18 and J is TRBJ2-5; 8 bases line up with TRBD2. After removal of 4 bases from V and 2 bases from J, the junction contained 3 bases not matched to a gene. CDR1 is KGHSH, CDR2 LQKENI, per germline. This CDR3 has 14 residues. This CDR3 is CASSLSGVQETQYF. DNA of the CDR3: TGTGCCAGCTCACTTAGCGGGGTTCAAGAGACCCAGTACTTC.

The chain couples TRBV30 to TRBJ2-1, with TRBD2 matching 10 bases. Germline CDR1 reads GTSNPN; CDR2 reads SVGIG (reference sequence). CDR3 size: 14 residues. V trimming: 2 bases; J trimming: 2 bases; junction bases outside the gene matches: 0. The CDR3 region is CAWSSGRAYNEQFF. CDR3 sequence (DNA): TGTGCCTGGAGTAGCGGGAGGGCCTACAATGAGCAGTTCTTC.

J is TRBJ2-7 and V is TRBV4-3; the D gene is possibly TRBD1 (6 bases). Germline loops: CDR1 LGHNA, CDR2 YSLEER. The CDR3 is made up of 15 amino acids. Trimming removed 0 bases at V and 4 bases at J, with 13 bases between. DNA of the CDR3: TGCGCCAGCAGCCAAGAGGCAGGGGAACTATACGAGCAGTACTTC. Residues: CASSQEAGELYEQYF.

The J gene is TRBJ1-4, the V gene TRBV15, with D unresolved. CDR3 length: 13 amino acids. Trimming removed 3 bases at V and 4 bases at J, with 6 bases between. CDR1 and CDR2 (germline): LNHNV, YYDKDF (reference sequence). The CDR3, as DNA: TGTGCCACCAGCAGTCGCGTTAATGAAAAACTGTTTTTT. Translated: CATSSRVNEKLFF.